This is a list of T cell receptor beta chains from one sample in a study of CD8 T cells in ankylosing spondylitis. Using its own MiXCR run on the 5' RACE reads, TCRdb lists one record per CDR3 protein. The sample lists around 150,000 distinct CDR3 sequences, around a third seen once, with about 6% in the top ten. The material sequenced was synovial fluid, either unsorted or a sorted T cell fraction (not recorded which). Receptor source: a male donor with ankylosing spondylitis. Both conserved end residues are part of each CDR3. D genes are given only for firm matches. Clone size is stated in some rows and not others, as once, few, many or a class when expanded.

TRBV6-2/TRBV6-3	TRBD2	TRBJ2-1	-	CASSYSWTSGRVSNEQFF	TGTGCCAGCAGTTACTCGTGGACTAGCGGGAGGGTAAGCAATGAGCAGTTCTTC
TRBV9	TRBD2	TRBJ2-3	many	CASSSSGRSTDTQYF	TGTGCCAGCAGTTCTAGCGGGAGGAGCACAGATACGCAGTATTTT
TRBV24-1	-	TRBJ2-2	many	CATSDPYTGELFF	TGTGCCACCAGTGACCCATACACCGGGGAGCTGTTTTTT
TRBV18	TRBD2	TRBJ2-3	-	CAGSPVAGGPDTQYF	TGTGCCGGCTCACCAGTAGCGGGAGGTCCAGATACGCAGTATTTT
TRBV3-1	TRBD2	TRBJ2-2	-	CASSQKRGTGELFF	TGTGCCAGCAGCCAAAAGCGGGGGACCGGGGAGCTGTTTTTT
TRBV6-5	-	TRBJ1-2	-	CASSLSDVANYGYTF	TGTGCCAGCAGTTTAAGCGATGTAGCTAACTATGGCTACACCTTC
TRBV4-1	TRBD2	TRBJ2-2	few	CASSQAGSGRVGTGELFF	TGCGCCAGCAGCCAAGCCGGGAGCGGGAGGGTTGGCACCGGGGAGCTGTTTTTT
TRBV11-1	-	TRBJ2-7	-	CASSLWTVPSEQYF	TGTGCCAGCAGCCTATGGACAGTCCCGTCCGAGCAGTACTTC
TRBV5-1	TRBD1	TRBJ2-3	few	CASSSAVQGGTDTQYF	TGCGCCAGCAGTTCGGCAGTCCAGGGGGGCACAGATACGCAGTATTTT
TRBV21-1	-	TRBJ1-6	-	CASTPNLVGDWSPLHF	TGTGCCAGCACCCCAAATTTGGTAGGAGATTGGTCACCCCTCCACTTT
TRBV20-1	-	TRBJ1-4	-	CSARDFEGSNEKLFF	TGCAGTGCTAGAGATTTCGAGGGTTCTAATGAAAAACTGTTTTTT
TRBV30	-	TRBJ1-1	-	CAWSIQLNTEAFF	TGTGCCTGGAGTATACAGCTGAACACTGAAGCTTTCTTT
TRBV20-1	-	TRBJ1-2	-	CSAPGAGSSGGYTF	TGCAGTGCCCCTGGCGCAGGTTCGTCGGGTGGCTACACCTTC
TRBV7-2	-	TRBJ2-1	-	CASSFFGQAGTQQFF	TGTGCCAGCAGCTTTTTCGGGCAGGCCGGGACCCAGCAGTTCTTC
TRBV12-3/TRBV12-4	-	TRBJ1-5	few	CASTSPGAGNQPQHF	TGTGCCAGCACATCCCCGGGGGCCGGCAATCAGCCCCAGCATTTT
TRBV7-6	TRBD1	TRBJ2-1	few	CASSLQGQGNEQFF	TGTGCCAGCAGCTTACAGGGACAGGGCAATGAGCAGTTCTTC
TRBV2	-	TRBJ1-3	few	CASSFSGNTIYF	TGTGCCAGCAGTTTCTCTGGAAACACCATATATTTT
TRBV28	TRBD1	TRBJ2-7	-	CASSSRQGSSYEQYF	TGTGCCAGCAGTTCACGACAGGGGAGCTCCTACGAGCAGTACTTC
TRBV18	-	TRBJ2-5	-	CASSPPSAGTQYF	TGTGCCAGCTCACCACCCTCCGCGGGGACCCAGTACTTC
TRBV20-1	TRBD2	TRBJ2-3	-	CSAETGLAGRSDTQYF	TGCAGTGCTGAAACCGGACTAGCGGGAAGGTCAGATACGCAGTATTTT
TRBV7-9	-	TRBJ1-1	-	CASSSIGAVAFF	TGTGCCAGCAGCTCTATTGGGGCAGTAGCTTTCTTT
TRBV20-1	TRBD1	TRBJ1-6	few	CSAHSDRGDSPLHF	TGCAGTGCCCACTCGGACAGGGGGGATTCACCCCTCCACTTT
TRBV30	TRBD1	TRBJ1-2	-	CAWSIPTGFGYTF	TGTGCCTGGAGTATCCCGACAGGGTTTGGCTACACCTTC
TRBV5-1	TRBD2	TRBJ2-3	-	CASSLGSLAGGSDTQYF	TGCGCCAGCAGCTTGGGCTCTCTAGCGGGAGGGTCAGATACGCAGTATTTT
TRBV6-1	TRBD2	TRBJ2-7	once	CASNPGRGYPYEQYF	TGTGCCAGCAATCCGGGGAGGGGCTACCCCTACGAGCAGTACTTC
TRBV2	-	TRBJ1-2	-	CASSVDGLCTF	TGTGCCAGCAGTGTTGACGGGTTATGCACCTTC
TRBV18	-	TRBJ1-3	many	CASSPRILLGSGNTIYF	TGTGCCAGCTCACCACGGATTTTGCTGGGCTCTGGAAACACCATATATTTT
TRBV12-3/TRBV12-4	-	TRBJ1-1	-	CASSLGLGGLNTEAFF	TGTGCCAGCAGTTTGGGCCTCGGAGGGCTGAACACTGAAGCTTTCTTT
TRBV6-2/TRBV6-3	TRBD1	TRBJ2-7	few	CASSLKTGGEQYF	TGTGCCAGCAGCCTGAAAACAGGGGGCGAGCAGTACTTC
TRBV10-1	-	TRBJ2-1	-	CASSESGPNNEQFF	TGCGCCAGCAGTGAGTCAGGCCCCAACAATGAGCAGTTCTTC
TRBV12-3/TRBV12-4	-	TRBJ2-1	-	CASSSTKEHEQFF	TGTGCCAGCAGTTCCACTAAAGAGCATGAGCAGTTCTTC
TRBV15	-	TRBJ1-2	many	CATSKGGGDVSIRYGYTF	TGTGCCACCAGCAAAGGGGGAGGGGATGTCTCCATTCGGTATGGCTACACCTTC
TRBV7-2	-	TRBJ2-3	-	CASSFPGGDTQYF	TGTGCCAGCAGCTTCCCCGGAGGGGATACGCAGTATTTT
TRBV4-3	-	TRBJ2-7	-	CASSQGGSEAPYEQYF	TGCGCCAGCAGCCAAGGGGGGTCCGAGGCCCCCTACGAGCAGTACTTC
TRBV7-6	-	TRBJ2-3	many	CASSLAKSSTDTQYF	TGTGCCAGCAGCCTCGCAAAATCTAGCACAGATACGCAGTATTTT
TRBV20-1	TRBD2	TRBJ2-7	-	CSAQHGTSGVYEQYF	TGCAGTGCCCAACATGGGACTAGCGGGGTTTACGAGCAGTACTTC
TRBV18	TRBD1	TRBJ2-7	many	CASSPGTGGGDEQYF	TGTGCCAGCTCACCGGGGACAGGGGGCGGGGACGAGCAGTACTTC
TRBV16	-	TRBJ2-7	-	CASSGQSSYEQYF	TGTGCCAGCAGCGGACAGAGCTCCTACGAGCAGTACTTC
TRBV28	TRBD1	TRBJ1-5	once	CASTSGQGHQPQHF	TGTGCCAGCACCAGTGGACAGGGACATCAGCCCCAGCATTTT
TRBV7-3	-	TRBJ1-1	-	CASSLGGSLNTEAFF	TGTGCCAGCAGCTTAGGTGGTTCCTTGAACACTGAAGCTTTCTTT
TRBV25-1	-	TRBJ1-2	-	CASSEPDRVYGYTF	TGTGCCAGCAGTGAGCCAGACAGAGTCTATGGCTACACCTTC
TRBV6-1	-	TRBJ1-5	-	CASTALNSNQPQHF	TGTGCCAGCACGGCCCTGAATAGCAATCAGCCCCAGCATTTT
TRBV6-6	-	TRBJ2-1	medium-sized	CASSYVGPPGFF	TGTGCCAGCAGTTACGTAGGCCCTCCGGGTTTCTTC
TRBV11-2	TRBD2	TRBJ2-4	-	CASSPPLGRGGRPQAKNIQYF	TGTGCCAGCAGCCCCCCCCTCGGGCGGGGGGGCCGGCCGCAAGCCAAAAACATTCAGTACTTC
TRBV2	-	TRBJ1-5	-	CASSEQEPSNQPQHF	TGTGCCAGCAGTGAACAAGAACCTAGCAATCAGCCCCAGCATTTT
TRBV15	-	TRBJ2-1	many	CATSTGGTASYNEQFF	TGTGCCACCAGCACAGGGGGGACAGCTTCCTACAATGAGCAGTTCTTC
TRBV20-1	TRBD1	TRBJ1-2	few	CSASISRTGGYTF	TGCAGTGCTAGTATATCCCGGACAGGTGGCTACACCTTC
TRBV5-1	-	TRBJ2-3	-	CASSNGDATDTQYF	TGCGCCAGCAGTAACGGGGACGCGACAGATACGCAGTATTTT
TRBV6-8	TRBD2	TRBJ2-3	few	CASSRPREREVTDTQYF	TGTGCCAGCAGTCGCCCCCGGGAGCGGGAGGTTACAGATACGCAGTATTTT
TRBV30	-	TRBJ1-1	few	CAWRRGTEAFF	TGTGCCTGGAGGCGAGGGACTGAAGCTTTCTTT
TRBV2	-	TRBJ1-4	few	CASSEEGLTNEKLFF	TGTGCCAGCAGTGAAGAGGGGCTGACTAATGAAAAACTGTTTTTT
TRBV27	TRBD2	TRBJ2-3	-	CASNQLAGGPGDTQYF	TGTGCCAGCAACCAACTAGCGGGGGGGCCGGGAGATACGCAGTATTTT
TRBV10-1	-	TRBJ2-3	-	CASAGQRGNTQYF	TGCGCCAGCGCCGGACAGAGGGGAAATACGCAGTATTTT
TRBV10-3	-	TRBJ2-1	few	CAISPPPGNEQFF	TGTGCCATCAGCCCTCCCCCGGGCAATGAGCAGTTCTTC
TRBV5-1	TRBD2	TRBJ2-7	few	CASSLEGGPREQYF	TGCGCCAGCAGCTTGGAGGGAGGGCCGCGGGAGCAGTACTTC
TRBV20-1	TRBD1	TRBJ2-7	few	CSAGQGISYEQYF	TGCAGTGCTGGACAGGGGATATCCTACGAGCAGTACTTC
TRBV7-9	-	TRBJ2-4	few	CASSHNQNIQYF	TGTGCCAGCAGCCACAACCAAAACATTCAGTACTTC
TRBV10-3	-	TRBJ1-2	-	CAISESVWAEGYTF	TGTGCCATCAGTGAGTCGGTTTGGGCAGAAGGCTACACCTTC
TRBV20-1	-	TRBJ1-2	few	CSASHYGYTF	TGCAGTGCTTCCCACTATGGCTACACCTTC
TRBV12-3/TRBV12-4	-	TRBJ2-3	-	CASSGRVTQYF	TGTGCCAGCAGCGGGCGTGTTACGCAGTATTTT